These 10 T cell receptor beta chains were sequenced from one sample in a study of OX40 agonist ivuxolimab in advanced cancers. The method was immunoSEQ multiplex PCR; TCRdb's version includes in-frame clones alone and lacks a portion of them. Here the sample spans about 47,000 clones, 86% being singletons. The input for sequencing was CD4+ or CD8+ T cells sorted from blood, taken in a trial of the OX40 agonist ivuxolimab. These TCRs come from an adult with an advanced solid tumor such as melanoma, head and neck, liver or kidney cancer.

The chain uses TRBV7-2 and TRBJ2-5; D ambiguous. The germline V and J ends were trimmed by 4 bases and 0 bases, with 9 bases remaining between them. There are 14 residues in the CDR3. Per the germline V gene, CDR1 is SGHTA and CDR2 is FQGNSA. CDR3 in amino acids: CASSWTRDQETQYF. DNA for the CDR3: TGTGCCAGCAGCTGGACCCGGGACCAAGAGACCCAGTACTTC.

The CDR3 nucleotides are TGTGCCAGCAGTGACCCCCGGGACAAGGGCCAGCTGGTGCAGTACTTC. Its protein is CASSDPRDKGQLVQYF. The rearrangement links TRBV6-1 to TRBJ2-7; a possible D gene is TRBD1 (6 bases). The CDR3 runs 16 residues. The germline CDR1 and CDR2 sequences are MNHNS and SASEGT. Trimming removed 3 bases at V and 9 bases at J, with 24 bases between.

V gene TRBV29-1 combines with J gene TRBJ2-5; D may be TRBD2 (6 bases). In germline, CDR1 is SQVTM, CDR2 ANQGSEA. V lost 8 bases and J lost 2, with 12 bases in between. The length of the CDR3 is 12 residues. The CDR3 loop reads CSWTGGQETQYF. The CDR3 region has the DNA TGCAGCTGGACCGGGGGACAAGAGACCCAGTACTTC.

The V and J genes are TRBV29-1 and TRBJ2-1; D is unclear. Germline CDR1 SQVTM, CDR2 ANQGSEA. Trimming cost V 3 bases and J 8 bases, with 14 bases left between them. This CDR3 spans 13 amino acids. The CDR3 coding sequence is TGCAGCGTTGACCTCTCTAGTTCCTATGAGCAGTTCTTC. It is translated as CSVDLSSSYEQFF.

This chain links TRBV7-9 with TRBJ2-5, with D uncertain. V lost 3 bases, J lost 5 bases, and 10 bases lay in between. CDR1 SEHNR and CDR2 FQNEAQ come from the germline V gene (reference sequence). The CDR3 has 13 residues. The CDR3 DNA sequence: TGTGCCAGCAGCTTTGAGGCAGTCGAGACCCAGTACTTC. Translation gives CASSFEAVETQYF.

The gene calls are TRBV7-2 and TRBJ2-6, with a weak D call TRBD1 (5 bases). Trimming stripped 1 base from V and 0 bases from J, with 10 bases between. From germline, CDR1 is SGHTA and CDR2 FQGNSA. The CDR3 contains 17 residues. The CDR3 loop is CASSLVRRVSGANVLTF. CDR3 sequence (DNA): TGTGCCAGCAGCTTAGTACGCAGGGTCTCTGGGGCCAACGTCCTGACTTTC.

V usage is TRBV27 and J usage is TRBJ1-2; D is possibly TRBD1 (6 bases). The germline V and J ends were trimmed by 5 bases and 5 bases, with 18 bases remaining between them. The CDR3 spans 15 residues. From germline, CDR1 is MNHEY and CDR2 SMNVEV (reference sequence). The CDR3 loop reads CASSSSYFQGYGYTF. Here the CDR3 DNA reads TGTGCCAGCAGTAGTTCATATTTCCAGGGGTATGGCTACACCTTC.

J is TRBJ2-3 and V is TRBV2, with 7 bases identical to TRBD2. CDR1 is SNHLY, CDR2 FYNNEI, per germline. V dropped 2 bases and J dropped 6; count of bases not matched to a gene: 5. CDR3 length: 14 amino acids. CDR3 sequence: CASSERTSADTQYF. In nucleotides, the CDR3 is TGTGCCAGCAGTGAAAGGACTAGTGCGGATACGCAGTATTTT.

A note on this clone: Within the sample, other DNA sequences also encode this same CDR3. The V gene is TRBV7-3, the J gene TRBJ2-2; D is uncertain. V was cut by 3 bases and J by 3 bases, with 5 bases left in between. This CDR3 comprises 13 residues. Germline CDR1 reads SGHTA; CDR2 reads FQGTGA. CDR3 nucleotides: TGTGCCAGCAGCTTGTCGTACACCGGGGAGCTGTTTTTT. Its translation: CASSLSYTGELFF.

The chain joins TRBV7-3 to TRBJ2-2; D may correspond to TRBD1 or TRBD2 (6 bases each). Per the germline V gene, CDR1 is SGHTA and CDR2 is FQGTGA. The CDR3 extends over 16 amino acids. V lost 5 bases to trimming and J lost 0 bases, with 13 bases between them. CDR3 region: CASSQGTAANTGELFF. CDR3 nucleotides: TGTGCCAGCAGCCAGGGGACTGCGGCGAACACCGGGGAGCTGTTTTTT.